This is a list of T cell receptor beta chains from one sample in a study of T cells in Graves' hyperthyroidism and ophthalmopathy. MiXCR, run by TCRdb on the multiplex PCR reads, gives a single entry per CDR3 protein. This sample has hundreds of thousands of distinct CDR3 sequences, with roughly 14% found just once. What was sequenced was blood. Every receptor here comes from a woman in her late teens or twenties with Graves' hyperthyroidism. The CDR3 runs from the conserved cysteine through the conserved F or W. A D gene is named only where the DNA matches it firmly. A row's size may be missing; if present it is once, few, many or a size class.

. | TRBJ1-1 | many | TRBV11-2 | CASSLVVTSNTEAFF | TGTGCCAGCAGCTTAGTAGTCACATCAAACACTGAAGCTTTCTTT
TRBD1 | TRBJ2-7 | many | TRBV5-1 | CASSLPDREYEQYF | TGCGCCAGCAGCTTACCGGACAGGGAATACGAGCAGTACTTC
. | TRBJ2-1 | many | TRBV7-9 | CASSLNSNEQFF | TGTGCCAGCAGCCTCAATTCCAATGAGCAGTTCTTC
. | TRBJ2-7 | few | TRBV4-2 | CASSPGDERIEQYF | TGTGCCAGCAGCCCAGGAGATGAGAGAATCGAGCAGTACTTC
. | TRBJ2-3 | many | TRBV20-1 | CSARRRVVTDTQYF | TGCAGTGCGCGAAGACGGGTGGTCACAGATACGCAGTATTTT
. | TRBJ1-1 | many | TRBV11-3 | CASSSEENTEAFF | TGTGCCAGCAGCTCCGAGGAAAACACTGAAGCTTTCTTT
. | TRBJ1-2 | many | TRBV14 | CASSEKARYGYTF | TGTGCCAGCAGCGAGAAGGCACGCTATGGCTACACCTTC
TRBD1 | TRBJ1-1 | . | TRBV19 | CASSSRTGQNTEAFF | TGTGCCAGTAGTTCGAGGACAGGGCAGAACACTGAAGCTTTCTTT
TRBD2 | TRBJ2-1 | many | TRBV2 | CASTSGARAGEQFF | TGTGCCAGCACTAGCGGGGCAAGGGCGGGTGAGCAGTTCTTC
. | TRBJ2-2 | many | TRBV6-1 | CASQQTPGELFF | TGTGCCAGCCAGCAGACACCCGGGGAGCTGTTTTTT
. | TRBJ2-2 | many | TRBV12-3/TRBV12-4 | CASSTGTHGGELFF | TGTGCCAGCAGTACCGGGACACATGGGGGGGAGCTGTTTTTT
TRBD1 | TRBJ1-2 | once | TRBV11-2 | CASSLGGTGLDGYTF | TGTGCCAGCAGCTTAGGTGGGACAGGGCTGGATGGCTACACCTTC
. | TRBJ1-4 | . | TRBV20-1 | CSASPPGLNEKLFF | TGCAGTGCTAGCCCTCCGGGGCTTAATGAAAAACTGTTTTTT
. | TRBJ2-5 | many | TRBV7-9 | CASALGAFSETQYF | TGTGCCAGCGCCCTGGGAGCGTTCTCGGAGACCCAGTACTTC
. | TRBJ2-1 | . | TRBV10-2 | CAGGGYNEQFF | TGCGCCGGGGGCGGATACAATGAGCAGTTCTTC
. | TRBJ1-5 | many | TRBV24-1 | CATSDAYQPQHF | TGTGCCACCAGTGATGCCTATCAGCCCCAGCATTTT